This is a list of T cell receptor beta chains from one sample in a study of blood T cell repertoires in COVID-19. This table comes from immunoSEQ multiplex PCR, and its TCRdb copy is limited to in-frame clones, with some not included. This table holds about 200,000 clones, approximately 90% found once. The sample comprised peripheral blood. These receptors came from a human donor in a cohort sampled during active COVID-19. CDR3s include the opening cysteine and the closing phenylalanine or tryptophan. Each record gives: J gene, clone size, D gene, V gene, CDR3 DNA, CDR3 protein. A D gene is named only where the DNA matches it firmly. Clone size is given for some rows only: seen once, a few or many times, or a class if the clone is expanded.

>TRBJ2-1|once|.|TRBV7-9
TGTGCCAGCAGCCAAATAGTTTATGAGCAGTTCTTC
CASSQIVYEQFF
>TRBJ1-4|.|.|TRBV14
TGTGCCAGCAGCCAAGGCCGACTCGGTAATGAAAAACTGTTTTTT
CASSQGRLGNEKLFF
>TRBJ2-7|.|.|TRBV3-1/TRBV3-2
TGTGCCAGCAGCCAAGAGGTCAGGGGAGCCGAGCAGTACTTC
CASSQEVRGAEQYF
>TRBJ2-5|.|TRBD1|TRBV27
TGTGCCAGCAGGGTGAGACAGGGAAGTCAAGAGACCCAGTACTTC
CASRVRQGSQETQYF
>TRBJ2-7|.|TRBD1|TRBV9
TGTGCCAGCAGCGTAGGGACAGGGGACGAGCAGTACTTC
CASSVGTGDEQYF
>TRBJ1-5|.|.|TRBV2
TGTGCCAGCAGAGTGGCCTCCAATCAGCCCCAGCATTTT
CASRVASNQPQHF
>TRBJ1-4|.|.|TRBV5-1
TGCGCCAGCAGCTTGGGGGGGACTGCAACTAATGAAAAACTGTTTTTT
CASSLGGTATNEKLFF
>TRBJ2-7|.|TRBD2|TRBV15
TGTGCCACCAGCAGAGGGGGAGGGGTCCGGGACGAGCAGTACTTC
CATSRGGGVRDEQYF
>TRBJ2-2|.|TRBD1|TRBV12-5
TGTGCTAGTGGTTTGGCCCTGGTGGGGACAGGGAACACCGGGGAGCTGTTTTTT
CASGLALVGTGNTGELFF
>TRBJ1-1|.|TRBD1|TRBV28
TGTGCCAGCACCCTACCCCCGGGACAGAGTGAAGCTTTCTTT
CASTLPPGQSEAFF
>TRBJ2-7|.|.|TRBV5-4
TGTGCCAGCAGCTTGGGACCCGGGACACAACCTACCCAAGGACCTTTTTTC
CASSLGPGTQPTQGPFF
>TRBJ2-6|.|TRBD2|TRBV6-1
TGTGCCAGCAGTGAAACGGGGGGCTCTGGGGCCAACGTCCTGACTTTC
CASSETGGSGANVLTF
>TRBJ2-7|.|TRBD2|TRBV7-8
TGTGCCAGCAGCAGCGGGGATGGCCAGATCACCTACGAGCAGTACTTC
CASSSGDGQITYEQYF
>TRBJ2-7|few|.|TRBV7-9
TGTGCCAGCAGCCCCAATACCAGATCCTACGAGCAGTACTTC
CASSPNTRSYEQYF
>TRBJ1-6|.|TRBD1|TRBV27
TGTGCCAGCAGCTCTCTGGGACAGGGAGTGTCACCCCTCCACTTT
CASSSLGQGVSPLHF
>TRBJ2-1|few|.|TRBV11-2
TGTGCCAGCAGCTTAGAGCCCGGCAATGAGCAGTTCTTC
CASSLEPGNEQFF
>TRBJ2-5|.|.|TRBV11-2
TGTGCCAGCAGCTTAGACAGGGTGGTGGTTGTCGAGACCCAGTACTTC
CASSLDRVVVVETQYF
>TRBJ1-6|.|.|TRBV30
TGTGCCTGGAGAGCCTACAGGGATTCACCCCTCCACTTT
CAWRAYRDSPLHF
>TRBJ2-7|.|.|TRBV21-1
TGTGCCAGCAGCAAACATGGACAGGGCTACGAGCAGTACTTC
CASSKHGQGYEQYF
>TRBJ2-7|.|TRBD1|TRBV7-6
TGTGCCAGCAGCTTACAACCGGGACAGGGAACCTACGAGCAGTACTTC
CASSLQPGQGTYEQYF
>TRBJ2-7|few|.|TRBV10-3
TGTGCCATCAGTGAGTCGATATTGGCGGGCGGAACCTACGAGCAGTACTTC
CAISESILAGGTYEQYF
>TRBJ2-5|.|.|TRBV6-6
TGTGCCAGCAGTTATGAGACAGTACAAGAGACCCAGTACTTC
CASSYETVQETQYF
>TRBJ1-4|.|.|TRBV19
TGTGCCAGTAGTGGATCGACACTTATTACTGAAAAACTGTTTTTT
CASSGSTLITEKLFF
>TRBJ1-4|.|TRBD1|TRBV4-1
TGCGCCAGCAGCCAAGGCGAAGGGGGCACAACTAATGAAAAACTGTTTTTT
CASSQGEGGTTNEKLFF
>TRBJ2-5|.|TRBD1|TRBV5-1
TGCGCCAGCAGCTCGGGACAGGGGTACCAAGAGACCCAGTACTTC
CASSSGQGYQETQYF
>TRBJ1-1|once|.|TRBV5-1
TGCGCCAGCAGTGAGGAGGGGAACACTGAAGCTTTCTTT
CASSEEGNTEAFF
>TRBJ2-7|.|.|TRBV5-4
TGTGCCAGCAGCTTCGTACCAGGGGACGAGCAGTACTTC
CASSFVPGDEQYF
>TRBJ2-7|.|TRBD1|TRBV7-9
TGTGCCAGCAGCTTATCCAACGGGGACAGACAACGGTCCTACGAGCAGTACTTC
CASSLSNGDRQRSYEQYF
>TRBJ1-2|.|TRBD1|TRBV5-4
TGTGCCAGCAGCTTGGCGGGACAGGGAAACTATGGCTACACCTTC
CASSLAGQGNYGYTF
>TRBJ2-2|.|.|TRBV18
TGTGCCAGCTCACCACTCAGGGAAAACACCGGGGAGCTGTTTTTT
CASSPLRENTGELFF
>TRBJ2-2|.|TRBD2|TRBV9
TGTGCCAGCAGCGTAACTAGCGGGATGAACACCGGGGAGCTGTTTTTT
CASSVTSGMNTGELFF
>TRBJ1-2|.|.|TRBV2
TGTGCCAGCAGTGAAAGGCGGAGTTTTGGCTACACCTTC
CASSERRSFGYTF
>TRBJ1-3|.|.|TRBV7-2
TGTGCCAGCAGCGAAGGACAGGGAAACACCATATATTTT
CASSEGQGNTIYF
>TRBJ2-5|.|.|TRBV4-1
TGCGCCAGCAGCCAAGGGCCTCAAGAGACCCAGTACTTC
CASSQGPQETQYF
>TRBJ2-7|.|.|TRBV11-2
TGTGCCAGCAGCTTAGATCCGAGCGGAAGCTCCTACGAGCAGTACTTC
CASSLDPSGSSYEQYF
>TRBJ1-6|.|.|TRBV15
TGTGCCACCAGCCCTGACAGTAATTCACCCCTCCACTTT
CATSPDSNSPLHF
>TRBJ2-5|.|TRBD2|TRBV11-3
TGTGCCAGCAGCTTGGCTAGCGGGGGACAAGAGACCCAGTACTTC
CASSLASGGQETQYF
>TRBJ1-2|once|.|TRBV5-6
TGTGCCAGCAGCTTGTCAGGGTGGTATGGCTACACCTTC
CASSLSGWYGYTF
>TRBJ2-7|.|TRBD1|TRBV5-1
TGCGCCAGCAATCGAGGGACAGAATCCTACGAGCAGTACTTC
CASNRGTESYEQYF
>TRBJ1-5|once|TRBD1|TRBV19
TGTGCCAGTAGAGCGGGACAGGGGCGTTATCAGCCCCAGCATTTT
CASRAGQGRYQPQHF
>TRBJ1-3|.|.|TRBV9
TGTGCCAGCAGCGTAGACGGGGGAGCTGCTGGAAACACCATATATTTT
CASSVDGGAAGNTIYF
>TRBJ2-2|.|TRBD2|TRBV15
TGTGCCACCAGCAGAGACGGGGGGGGCACCGGGGAGCTGTTTTTT
CATSRDGGGTGELFF
>TRBJ1-6|.|.|TRBV2
TGTGCCAGCAGTGAGTCAGGGAGGAATTCACCCCTCCACTTT
CASSESGRNSPLHF
>TRBJ1-1|.|.|TRBV11-2
TGTGCCAGCAGCTTCTCGTGGAGCACTGAAGCTTTCTTT
CASSFSWSTEAFF
>TRBJ1-5|.|.|TRBV4-3
TGCGCCAGCAGCCAAGCTCTGGGGGGAGAGGGCAATCAGCCCCAGCATTTT
CASSQALGGEGNQPQHF
>TRBJ2-1|.|.|TRBV6-5
TGTGCCAGCAACCACGGGGAGAATGAGCAGTTCTTC
CASNHGENEQFF